This T cell receptor (beta chain) was recovered during a study of T cell responses to AZD1222 COVID-19 vaccine. The study's findings and limits: Repertoire collection took place solely once the T cell response had peaked. Breadth and depth of Spike-specific TCRs rose after two AZD1222 doses. CD4 TCRs covered the whole spike, strongest at regions 160-218 and 743-854.

Trimming removed 11 bases at V and 3 bases at J, with 10 bases between. The CDR3 is made up of 11 amino acids. Germline V gives CDR1 SEHNR, CDR2 FQNEAQ (reference sequence). Generated by immunoSEQ multiplex PCR, the TCRdb table keeps only in-frame clones and is missing some. The sample consists of some 150,000 clones, about 90% of them appearing once. This clone was seen a single time. Its antigen is currently unknown. The sequencing used peripheral blood, collected on day 0 of AZD1222 vaccination. This sequence originates from an adult in good health. The chain combines TRBV7-9 with TRBJ1-1; D not resolved. CDR3 region: CAYHKDTEAFF. The CDR3 bases are TGTGCCTACCACAAGGACACTGAAGCTTTCTTT. The variable domain in full, with the rest retrieved from reference TRBV7-9 and TRBJ1-1, is DTGVSQNPRHKITKRGQNVTFRCDPISEHNRLYWYRQTLGQGPEFLTYFQNEAQLEKSRLLSDRFSAERPKGSFSTLEIQRTEQGDSAMYLCAYHKDTEAFFGQGTRLTVV.